This T cell receptor beta chain originates from a study of blood T cell repertoires in COVID-19. A single count supports this clone. Only in-frame clones appear in the TCRdb table, and some are missing; sequencing was by immunoSEQ multiplex PCR. The table lists hundreds of thousands of clones, under 95% of them singletons. The germline CDR1 and CDR2 sequences are KGHDR and SFDVKD. The CDR3 totals 18 residues. The trim removed 0 bases at V and 0 bases at J, leaving 7 bases unmatched. Sequenced sample: peripheral blood. The gene calls are TRBV24-1 and TRBJ1-1, with 9 positions matching TRBD1. The TCR was taken from a woman aged 18-35 years who had recovered from COVID-19. DNA for the CDR3: TGTGCCACCAGTGATTTGTACCGGACAGGGGCGGTGAACACTGAAGCTTTCTTT. This sequence encodes CATSDLYRTGAVNTEAFF.